This TCR beta chain came from a study of cytomegalovirus exposure and HLA in healthy donors (dated by TCRdb to 2016 to 2017). About the full investigation: An earlier analysis of about 560 of the donors reported 276 Gb of sequence data and 95 million to 140 million unique TCR beta sequences obtained from 150 million to 200 million T cells. An early release covering around 630 HLA-typed donors comprised 300 to 350 gigabases of sequencing data and some 79 million unique TCR sequences. Of the approximately 400 genotyped donors, approximately 83% fell in the genetic ancestry cluster associated with self-reported Caucasian donors. The study was designed to test whether signatures of past pathogen exposure could be identified by cataloging public T cell receptors. Using immunosequencing, the study profiled T cell repertoires from fewer than 700 subjects and related those repertoires to cytomegalovirus serostatus. In addition to the first cohort of 500 to 850 subjects, a separate validation cohort of 120 different subjects was used. The study combined high-throughput TCR immunosequencing, statistical association of individual TCRs with disease status, and machine learning to predict cytomegalovirus infection status. A later analysis re-examined previously published TCR beta repertoires from around 670 donors and added high-resolution HLA genotyping to investigate patterns of TCR occurrence. The later analysis used no new phenotypic data to find candidate immune exposures, relying instead on TCR beta sequences and their occurrence across donors. In an earlier analysis of a few hundred of the donors, high-throughput TCR beta sequencing was used to judge whether each TCR beta V gene segment behaved as functional or pseudogenic. Donor age, sex, ethnicity and CMV serostatus were compiled together with the repertoire data. Genome-wide SNP genotypes for about 65% of the roughly 670 donors were used in a later genetic analysis, which treated that subset as a discovery cohort. All discovery cohort repertoires had been generated on a single sequencing platform. HLA typing covered class I and class II loci at four-digit resolution. Typing coverage varied by locus: roughly 620-630 donors for A, B, C, DRB1 and DQB1; roughly 510 for DQA1; around 570 for DPA1; approximately 490 for DPB1. Several DR-DQ haplotypes were handled as single units for association and clustering because linkage in the cohort was strong. Across approximately 420 genotyped donors of the cohort, an average of about 250,000 unique TCR beta nucleotide sequences per donor were sequenced, and about a sixth of those sequences were non-productive. Study-wide findings and limitations: A group of highly shared sequence variants was considered likely to be a technical artifact of the sequencing pipeline. In a later analysis, the rate of TCR association differed among HLA loci, with DRB1 alleles having the most associated TCRs and HLA-C alleles having the fewest. HLA typing was unavailable for some donors at each locus, so association tests used only the typed subset. Most TCR sequences were observed very rarely across donors, whereas some public TCRs were present in many individuals. Linkage disequilibrium might explain the correlated functional status among segregating V segments, but an unknown experimental factor could not be ruled out. Presence/absence analyses assumed roughly uniform sequencing depth across donors, an assumption that may not hold. In an earlier analysis of about 600 of the donors, most TCR beta V segments appeared in productive rearrangements about 87% or about 30% of the time, broadly matching IMGT annotations. The authors suggested that the approach could potentially be extended to other disease states and immunological phenotypes. According to a later analysis, parvovirus B19, influenza, CMV and Epstein-Barr virus appeared linked to several top co-occurrence clusters. A later genetic analysis reported fewer N-insertions in productive TCRs among donors in an Asian-associated ancestry cluster than the roughly 700-donor mean. In a later analysis, HLA-associated TCR beta chains showed more clonal expansion and lower generation probabilities than non-associated chains that were equally common. Most CMV-associated TCR beta chains appeared to be HLA-restricted in a later analysis, and the HLA associations seemed to be driven largely by CMV exposure. For the cohort, immune exposure information was limited to CMV serostatus. The classifier was reported to diagnose cytomegalovirus status with high specificity and sensitivity in both the original and validation cohorts. In vitro tests confirmed that three of the cytomegalovirus-associated TCR beta chains recognize cytomegalovirus antigens. When HLA alleles, especially DR and DQ, strongly co-occurred, attributing TCR associations to individual alleles was difficult. The cohort was sequenced for TCR beta chains only, and without alpha or paired-chain data the features that could be detected were limited. The study gave a list of some 150 TCR beta chains associated with cytomegalovirus. The earlier analysis of approximately 590 of the donors excluded some 16 rarely observed V segments, including chromosome 9 orphons, because counts were too low. A further reported finding was that TCR beta sequences accurately predicted the HLA-A and HLA-B alleles for most subjects in the first cohort. Specific HLA alleles were associated with roughly 16,000 TCR beta sequences at a false discovery rate of 0.05 in a later analysis. V-gene and J-gene trimming of TCR beta chains was associated with a missense DCLRE1C variant in a later genetic analysis, and the association was replicated in an independent cohort.

The cohort consisted of hundreds of healthy bone marrow donors. At the time of sampling, every cohort member was nominally healthy, though immune exposures that went unrecorded were likely present. The donor tested CMV seropositive and was one of the 289 seropositive cohort members. A peripheral blood sample was collected from each donor, and TCR beta sequencing was performed on peripheral blood mononuclear cells. Genomic DNA extraction from the blood cell samples was performed with the Qiagen DNeasy Blood Extraction Kit. As concerns this clone: There is no known antigen for this receptor. No per-base quality is available; no much larger clone lies one base away.

The library was made by the immunoSEQ multiplex PCR assay. For the multiplex PCR, a mixture combining 60 forward primers for TCR Vbeta segments and 13 reverse primers for TCR Jbeta segments was used. Amplification of the CDR3 region of rearranged TCR beta genes was performed with a multiplex PCR assay on genomic DNA. Amplified TCR beta libraries were sequenced as 87-base-pair reads on the Illumina HiSeq System. From the authors' description of their analysis: A later analysis tallied 75 million to 85 million unique TCR beta chains across the 666 repertoires, and approximately 11 million of those chains were shared by two or more donors. A nearest-neighbor algorithm error-corrected the raw reads and collapsed the reads into unique sequences, merging closely related sequences to remove PCR and sequencing errors. CDR3 sequences were aligned to IMGT reference sequences to assign V, D and J gene segments. For a sequence to be retained, a match of at least six nucleotides to both a V gene segment and a J gene segment was required. A rearrangement counted as productive if the CDR3 had no stop codons and remained in frame with V and J, and every other rearrangement counted as non-productive. Following IMGT convention, CDR3 was defined as the stretch from the second conserved V-encoded cysteine to the conserved J-encoded phenylalanine. In an earlier analysis of approximately 590 of the donors, sequences lacking an unambiguous match to a single V gene segment were excluded. An earlier analysis of some 500 of the donors classified V segments as functional when productive rearrangements were above 56.7% and as segregating when the standard deviation between donors was above 5%. A statistical classification framework was built to diagnose cytomegalovirus status from the catalog of TCR beta chain sequences. A later analysis assigned V and J genes by comparing TCR nucleotide sequences with IMGT/GENE-DB human TR gene sequences. A later analysis assigned CDR3 sequences and most-parsimonious VDJ recombination scenarios with the TCRdist pipeline. A later analysis defined each TCR beta chain by its CDR3 amino acid sequence plus V-gene family, and excluded reads lacking a unique V-gene family. As a way to deal with suspected cross-contamination and a sequencing artifact, a later analysis dropped 640 or so nucleotide sequences that were highly shared and had low generation probability. In a later analysis, a clonal expansion index was calculated for each public chain from normalized within-repertoire ranks of inferred template counts. In a later analysis, generation probabilities were computed using a VDJ recombination model fitted to out-of-frame rearrangements, and the results were checked against IGoR. Hypergeometric tests were used in a later analysis to score TCR-TCR, TCR-HLA and TCR-CMV co-occurrence, with a repertoire-size bias correction applied to the TCR pairs. To estimate false discovery rates, a later analysis permuted the HLA or CMV assignments 20 times. In a later analysis, co-occurring TCRs were grouped using DBSCAN, with TCRdist sequence similarity added in when clustering inside HLA-allele-positive subsets. Repertoires with fewer than 30,000 or more than 120,000 public chains were left out of co-occurrence clustering, as were five repertoires with anomalous nucleotide sharing. The table comes from immuneACCESS by way of TCRdb, which keeps in-frame sequences with V and J called. Part of the clones is missing from these tables; in studies checked, under half for an unresolved V gene and the rest for unknown reasons. The V and J calls and clone size are taken from that table; D and trimming were inferred from the DNA. The sample table records some 170,000 clones; about 80% of these occur just once. The top ten constitute 9.5% to 10% of the sample.

The source material was PBMCs. The TCR was taken from a man younger than 30 in good health and CMV-seropositive.

The DNA reads as follows: TGTGCCTGGAGTGGACAGGGGGCCGGAGTTCCAAACACAGATACGCAGTATTTT. Its coded protein is CAWSGQGAGVPNTDTQYF. Rearrangement joined TRBV30 to TRBJ2-3, with 10 central nucleotides matching TRBD1. The germline V gene (reference sequence) yields GTSNPN for CDR1 and SVGIG for CDR2. The CDR3 contains 18 residues, cysteine and phenylalanine counted. The CDR3 DNA has 54 bases and is translated from base 1. V has 1 base trimmed and J has 2 bases trimmed; junction bases matching no gene number 12.